These 5 T cell receptor beta chains were all obtained from the same sample, sequenced in a study of cytomegalovirus exposure and HLA in healthy donors. Only in-frame clones appear in the TCRdb table, and some are missing; sequencing was by immunoSEQ multiplex PCR. Of 55,000 to 80,000 clones detected, around 95% appear once; the ten largest clones hold around 7%. Sequencing was performed on PBMCs. These receptors all stem from a woman under 30 in good health and CMV-seropositive.

The CDR3 sequence: CASSQDRDRGPGNTIYF. The CDR3 DNA is TGCGCCAGCAGCCAAGACCGGGACAGGGGGCCTGGAAACACCATATATTTT. The chain carries TRBV4-1 and TRBJ1-3, with 12 positions matching TRBD1. The length of the CDR3 is 17 residues. The germline V gene encodes CDR1 MGHRA and CDR2 YSYEKL. Losses at the gene ends were 0 bases for V and 2 bases for J; bases not matched to a gene: 2.

CDR3 in DNA: TGTGCCAGCATCCCCAGGTCTCATGGAAACACCATATATTTT. It encodes CASIPRSHGNTIYF. V usage is TRBV28 and J usage is TRBJ1-3; D is uncertain. The germline gives CDR1 MDHEN, CDR2 SYDVKM. The CDR3 contains 14 residues. V was cut by 7 bases and J by 3 bases, with 13 bases left in between.

The chain carries TRBV4-2 and TRBJ2-7, with 10 bases fitting TRBD2. This CDR3 is 16 amino acids long. The J segment lost 0 bases and the V segment lost 2 bases, leaving 4 bases of the junction unmatched. Per germline, CDR1 LGHNA and CDR2 YNFKEQ. CDR3 nucleotides: TGTGCCAGCAGCCAACTAGCGGGGGTGCGCTCCTACGAGCAGTACTTC. The encoded protein is CASSQLAGVRSYEQYF.

V is TRBV6-1 and J is TRBJ1-1; TRBD1 agrees at 7 bases. Unmatched junction bases numbered 10, after V lost 6 bases and J lost 6 bases. Germline V gene data show CDR1 as MNHNS and CDR2 as SASEGT. There are 14 residues in the CDR3. In nucleotides, the CDR3 is TGTGCCAGCAGGGCCCTGAGGGGGCGCCCTGAAGCTTTCTTT. Translated: CASRALRGRPEAFF.

This clone appeared a single time. V gene TRBV5-4 combines with J gene TRBJ1-3; a possible D gene is TRBD1 (6 bases). The V end was cut by 2 bases, the J end by 1 base, with 7 bases between. The CDR3 is made up of 14 amino acids. Germline CDR1 is SGHNT and CDR2 is YYREEE (reference sequence). In DNA form, the CDR3 reads TGTGCCAGCAGCTTACAGGGTTCTGGAAACACCATATATTTT. Its protein product is CASSLQGSGNTIYF.